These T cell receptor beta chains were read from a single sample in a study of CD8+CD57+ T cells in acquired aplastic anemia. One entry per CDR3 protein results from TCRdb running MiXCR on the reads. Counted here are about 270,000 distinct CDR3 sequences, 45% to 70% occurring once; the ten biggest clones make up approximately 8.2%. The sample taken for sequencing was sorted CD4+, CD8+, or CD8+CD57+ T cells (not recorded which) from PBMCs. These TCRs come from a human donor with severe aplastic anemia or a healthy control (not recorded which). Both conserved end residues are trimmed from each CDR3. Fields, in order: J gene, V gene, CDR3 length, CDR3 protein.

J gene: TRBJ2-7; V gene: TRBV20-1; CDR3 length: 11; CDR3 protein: SAPGLLNYEQY
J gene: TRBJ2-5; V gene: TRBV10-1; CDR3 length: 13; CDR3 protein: AMYGEDSIGETQC
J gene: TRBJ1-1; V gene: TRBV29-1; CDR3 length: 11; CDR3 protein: SVDYGANTEAF
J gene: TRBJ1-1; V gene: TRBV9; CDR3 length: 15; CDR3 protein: ASSAPTGTGEKTEAF
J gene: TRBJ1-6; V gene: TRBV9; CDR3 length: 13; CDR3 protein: ASSHDLGGNSPLH
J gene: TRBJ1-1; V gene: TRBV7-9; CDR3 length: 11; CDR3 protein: ASNSNLLGQDD
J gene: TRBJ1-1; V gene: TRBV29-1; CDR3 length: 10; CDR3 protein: SPDRGSTEAF
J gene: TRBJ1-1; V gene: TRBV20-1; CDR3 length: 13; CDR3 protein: SARDPGQGNTEAF
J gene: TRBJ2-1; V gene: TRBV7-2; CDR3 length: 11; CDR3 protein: ASSQIAENEQF
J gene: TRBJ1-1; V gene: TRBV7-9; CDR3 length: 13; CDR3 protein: ASSLLDRLNTEAF
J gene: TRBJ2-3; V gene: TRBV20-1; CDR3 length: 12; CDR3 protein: SADHSGISDTQY
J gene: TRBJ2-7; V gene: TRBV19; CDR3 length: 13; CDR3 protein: ASSKEGSSPYEQY
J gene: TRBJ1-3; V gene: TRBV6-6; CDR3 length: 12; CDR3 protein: ASSYLGQGNTIY
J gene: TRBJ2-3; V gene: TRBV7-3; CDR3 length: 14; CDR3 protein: ASRSRAGGSTDTQY
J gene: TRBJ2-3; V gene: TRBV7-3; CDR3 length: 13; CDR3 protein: ASSLNSRGTDTQY
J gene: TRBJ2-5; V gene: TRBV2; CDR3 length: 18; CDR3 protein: ASSIAAIDEGTSVVETQY
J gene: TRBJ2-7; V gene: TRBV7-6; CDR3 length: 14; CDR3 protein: ASSLDAGGHAYEQY
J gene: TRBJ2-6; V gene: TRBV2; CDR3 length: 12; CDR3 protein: ASSTRTGANVLT
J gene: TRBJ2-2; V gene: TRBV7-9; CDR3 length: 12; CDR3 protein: ASRADSSTGELF
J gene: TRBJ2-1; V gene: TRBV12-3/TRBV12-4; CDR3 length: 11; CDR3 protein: ASNSDRDNEQF
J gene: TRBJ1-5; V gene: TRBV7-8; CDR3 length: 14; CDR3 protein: ASSPKTGLSNQPQH
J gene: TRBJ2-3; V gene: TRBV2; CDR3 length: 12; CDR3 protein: ATKGDRVADTQY
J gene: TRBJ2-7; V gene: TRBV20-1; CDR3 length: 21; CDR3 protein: SARDPLPGQDSRLAGIPYEQY
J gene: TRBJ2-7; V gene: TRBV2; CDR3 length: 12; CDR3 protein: ASRRGQGDGEQY
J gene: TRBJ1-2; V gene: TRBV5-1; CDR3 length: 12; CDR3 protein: ASGAGTGNYGYT